The T cell receptor beta chain described here comes from a study of blood T cell repertoires in COVID-19. Study-wide background: Samples came from the United States, Italy and Spain, spanning acute and convalescent COVID-19. Sample material is recorded as cDNA or gDNA derived from T cells, B-cell-depleted T cells, or PBMCs.

About this clone itself: One junction end disagrees with the germline gene, perhaps due to a read error.

The CDR3 totals 12 residues. CDR1 and CDR2 (germline): KGHDR, SFDVKD. Libraries were prepared by immunoSEQ multiplex PCR; TCRdb keeps only in-frame clonotypes and omits some of them. The table includes under 500,000 clones, more than 85% detected once. This receptor was taken from a woman between 25 and 40 years old with acute or convalescent COVID-19. Source material: peripheral blood. The chain joins TRBV24-1 to TRBJ1-2; 9 bases match TRBD1. DNA for the CDR3: TGTGCCACCAGTGATTTAACAGGGGGCTTCACCTTC. Translating it yields CATSDLTGGFTF.